The 20 T cell receptor beta chains reported below all come from one sample, sequenced in a study of type 1 regulatory T cells. These receptors' targets are unknown. TCRdb itself ran the reads through MiXCR, one entry per CDR3 protein. This sample has roughly 67,000 distinct CDR3 sequences; about 69% occur once, and the top ten carry around 7.6%. Sequencing input: cultured T cells, either the whole culture or a sorted T cell fraction (not recorded which). Subset meaning: Tr1-enriched cell product generated in vitro against host alloantigens. The receptors here all came from a human donor in good health.

V usage is TRBV20-1 and J usage is TRBJ2-2; D call uncertain. Germline-derived CDR1 and CDR2 are DFQATT and SNEGSKA (reference sequence). This CDR3 is built from 12 residues. The V end lost 6 bases, the J end lost 3 bases, and 8 bases lay between the germline ends. CDR3 residues: CSAIMDTGELFF. The DNA of the CDR3 is TGCAGTGCGATCATGGACACCGGGGAGCTGTTTTTT.

This chain joins TRBV20-1 and TRBJ2-7; 8 positions match TRBD2. The CDR3 runs 16 residues. Looked up from germline, CDR1 is DFQATT and CDR2 is SNEGSKA (reference sequence). Unmatched junction bases numbered 13, after V lost 0 bases and J lost 6 bases. CDR3 sequence: CSAREQPGTRVSEQYF. The CDR3, as DNA: TGCAGTGCTAGAGAACAGCCCGGGACTAGGGTTTCCGAGCAGTACTTC.

This chain links TRBV12-3 or TRBV12-4 with TRBJ2-1, with 14 bases fitting TRBD2. The CDR3 sequence is 17 residues long. Unmatched junction bases numbered 7, after V lost 5 bases and J lost 4 bases. The chain's CDR3 is CASSLWTSGRSYNEQFF. The CDR3, as DNA: TGTGCCAGCAGTCTCTGGACTAGCGGGAGGTCTTACAATGAGCAGTTCTTC.

Only a few counts were recorded for this clonotype. The chain links TRBV20-1 to TRBJ2-5, with a possible D match to TRBD2 (6 bases). The CDR3 has 14 residues. Germline V CDR1 and CDR2: DFQATT, SNEGSKA (reference sequence). V dropped 3 bases and J dropped 2 bases, with 13 bases sitting between them. Written as DNA, the CDR3 is TGCAGTGCTAGCATTGGGGGGTTACAAGAGACCCAGTACTTC. Amino acid sequence: CSASIGGLQETQYF.

The chain employs TRBV20-1 and TRBJ2-1; TRBD2 matches 12 bases. This CDR3 spans 16 amino acids. Germline CDR1 DFQATT, CDR2 SNEGSKA (reference sequence). V shed 5 bases and J 9 bases; nucleotides not matched to a gene: 14. This CDR3 reads CSAWSSGRVSMGEQFF. CDR3 coding DNA: TGCAGTGCTTGGTCTAGCGGGAGGGTTTCCATGGGTGAGCAGTTCTTC.

This clonotype occurred a few times. V gene TRBV24-1 combines with J gene TRBJ2-1, with D unclear. The ends were cut back, 2 bases at V and 8 bases at J, with 3 bases in the middle. The germline gives CDR1 KGHDR, CDR2 SFDVKD. This CDR3 is 11 amino acids long. CDR3 sequence: CATSDYYEQFF. The CDR3 DNA reads as TGTGCCACCAGTGATTATTATGAGCAGTTCTTC.

The chain carries TRBV5-1 and TRBJ2-3; 7 bases are a match to TRBD1. CDR1 SGHRS and CDR2 YFSETQ come from the germline V gene. V was clipped by 4 bases and J by 5 bases; unmatched bases: 7. This CDR3 is 14 amino acids long. CDR3 nucleotides: TGCGCCAGCAGCGGGGGACAGACAAGAGATACGCAGTATTTT. Protein sequence: CASSGGQTRDTQYF. Full variable domain (missing parts from reference TRBV5-1 and TRBJ2-3): KAGVTQTPRYLIKTRGQQVTLSCSPISGHRSVSWYQQTPGQGLQFLFEYFSETQRNKGNFPGRFSGRQFSNSRSEMNVSTLELGDSALYLCASSGGQTRDTQYFGPGTRLTVL.

This chain links TRBV20-1 with TRBJ2-2, with a possible D match to TRBD1 (5 bases). The CDR3 has 17 residues. V lost 2 bases and J 4 bases, leaving 20 bases between the germline ends. Per the germline V gene, CDR1 is DFQATT and CDR2 is SNEGSKA (reference sequence). CDR3 protein: CSARRGRGVKLTGELFF. The CDR3 DNA is TGCAGTGCTAGAAGGGGCCGTGGGGTCAAACTCACCGGGGAGCTGTTTTTT.

This chain uses TRBV9 with TRBJ2-2, with D possibly matching TRBD2 (6 bases). V was pared by 0 bases and J by 4 bases, with 16 bases between. Germline lookup yields CDR1 SGDLS and CDR2 YYNGEE. The CDR3 is made up of 17 amino acids. CDR3: CASSVAATRSLTGELFF. The CDR3 DNA reads TGTGCCAGCAGCGTAGCTGCGACTAGGTCTCTCACCGGGGAGCTGTTTTTT.

CDR3 nucleotides: TGTGCCAGTAGTATAACGCGGCAGAACACCGGGGAGCTGTTTTTT. The encoded protein is CASSITRQNTGELFF. V is TRBV19 and J is TRBJ2-2; D not certain. The CDR3 has 15 residues. Per germline, CDR1 LNHDA and CDR2 SQIVND (reference sequence). V dropped 2 bases and J dropped 1 base, with 8 bases sitting between them.

V usage is TRBV7-9 and J usage is TRBJ2-2; 7 positions agree with TRBD2. J gave up 7 bases and V 5 bases, and 13 bases lay outside the gene matches. Germline values: CDR1 SEHNR, CDR2 FQNEAQ (reference sequence). This CDR3 has 16 residues. The CDR3 spells CASSPASGRTSGELFF. CDR3 nucleotides: TGTGCCAGCAGCCCCGCTAGCGGACGCACGAGCGGGGAGCTGTTTTTT.

This clonotype appeared once. The chain recombines TRBV6-5 with TRBJ1-1; 7 nucleotides agree with TRBD1. The CDR3 sequence is 14 residues long. Trimming removed 8 bases from V and 6 bases from J; junction bases left unmatched: 12. Germline V CDR1 and CDR2: MNHEY, SVGAGI. The CDR3 here is CASLRQGTRAEAFF. The CDR3 DNA reads as TGTGCCAGCCTCAGACAGGGTACGAGGGCTGAAGCTTTCTTT.

This clonotype showed up just once. V gene TRBV12-3 or TRBV12-4 combines with J gene TRBJ1-4; no definite D call. The CDR3 is made up of 14 amino acids. V gave up 6 bases and J gave up 4 bases, with 12 bases separating them. CDR3 loop: CASSPRNSNEKLFF. DNA of the CDR3: TGTGCCAGCAGCCCCCGGAACAGTAATGAAAAACTGTTTTTT.

This chain links TRBV20-1 with TRBJ2-3, with TRBD2 matching 7 bases. Germline V gives CDR1 DFQATT, CDR2 SNEGSKA (reference sequence). With 5 bases clipped from V and 4 bases from J, the junction kept 3 bases outside the gene matches. The CDR3 has 12 residues. DNA for the CDR3: TGCAGTGCTCGGACTAGTCCAGATACGCAGTATTTT. It yields the protein CSARTSPDTQYF.

The rearrangement uses TRBV27 and TRBJ2-7; TRBD1 matches 7 bases. The CDR3 contains 13 residues. Germline assignment: CDR1 MNHEY and CDR2 SMNVEV (reference sequence). The V and J ends lost 6 bases and 3 bases, in that order; junction bases with no gene match: 5. The CDR3 region is CASRRGQNYEQYF. The CDR3 nucleotides are TGTGCCAGCAGGAGGGGACAGAACTACGAGCAGTACTTC.

By share of the sample, this clonotype is medium-sized. This sequence joins TRBV2 and TRBJ2-2; 10 nucleotides line up with TRBD2. Germline CDR1 SNHLY, CDR2 FYNNEI. There are 18 residues in the CDR3. Trimming took 8 bases from V and 4 from J; bases not matched to a gene: 16. The CDR3 sequence: CASYFPRLAGVGTGELFF. The CDR3 DNA reads TGTGCCAGCTATTTCCCCCGGCTAGCGGGAGTGGGCACCGGGGAGCTGTTTTTT.

This chain uses TRBV2 with TRBJ2-7; D might be TRBD1 (6 bases). Trimming left V 6 bases short and J 2 bases short, with 14 bases between. The CDR3 extends over 14 amino acids. Germline CDR1 reads SNHLY; CDR2 reads FYNNEI. For the CDR3, the DNA is TGTGCCAGCAGGGCAGGGGCGACGGCCTACGAGCAGTACTTC. Translated, it gives CASRAGATAYEQYF.

The rearrangement uses TRBV5-1 and TRBJ2-2; D remains ambiguous. Trimming stripped 6 bases from V and 5 bases from J, with 8 bases between. The germline gives CDR1 SGHRS, CDR2 YFSETQ. This CDR3 is 12 amino acids long. The CDR3 region is CASIPGTGELFF. CDR3 sequence (DNA): TGCGCCAGCATCCCTGGTACCGGGGAGCTGTTTTTT.

The gene calls are TRBV12-3 or TRBV12-4 and TRBJ1-2; 9 bases match TRBD1. V was clipped by 8 bases and J by 13 bases; unmatched bases: 8. The CDR3 contains 11 residues. In nucleotides, the CDR3 is TGTGCCAGCGGCTCCGGACAGGGGTCCACCTTC. Its protein product is CASGSGQGSTF.

V and J are TRBV29-1 and TRBJ2-7; D unresolved. Germline lookup yields CDR1 SQVTM and CDR2 ANQGSEA. The ends were cut back, 2 bases at V and 3 bases at J, with 5 bases in the middle. This CDR3 region has 11 residues. CDR3 coding DNA: TGCAGCGTTGAACAGAACTACGAGCAGTACTTC. This sequence encodes CSVEQNYEQYF.